This T cell receptor beta chain appears in the sequencing data of a study of shared clonotypes between healthy human individuals (TCRdb year 2020). Background on the whole study: The cohort comprised a couple of women and a few men aged 18 to 49 years. The study deeply sequenced blood TCR repertoires of five healthy adults to estimate repertoire size and the extent of clonotype sharing between individuals. Leukapheresis yielded between about 0.8 and 8.9 billion PBMCs per donor. Per donor, three plates each were used for CD4 naive and CD4 memory, two for CD8 naive, and one for CD8 memory. Different laboratories and diverse techniques were used to prepare libraries and sequence TCR repertoires, to increase sequencing depth and limit assay-specific biases. Results and caveats for the whole study, not just this receptor: Because the study included a small number of donors, the genetic and exposure-history diversity represented was limited. Estimated clonotype richness was generally larger for naive than for memory subsets. Sampling was restricted to blood, and TCR repertoires in tissue are likely to differ from TCR repertoires in blood. Higher generation probabilities were observed for clonotypes shared by all four sorted-subset donors than for non-shared clonotypes. Even with the large sequencing depth, rarefaction of the sorted-subset datasets indicated that sequencing was incomplete. Pairwise subsampling led to the expectation that sequencing depth would affect the degree of clonotype sharing among donors. Sharing across a few donors was observed for roughly 5% of naive CD4, 3.5% of naive CD8, around 2.5% of memory CD4, and roughly 0.4% of memory CD8 clonotypes.

Trimming costs V 1 base and J 5 bases, and their ends lie 24 bases apart. The CDR3 covers 19 residues, taking in both the cysteine and the phenylalanine. The DNA shown is the 57-base CDR3, in frame from base 1. As encoded in the germline V gene (reference sequence), CDR1 is LNHNV while CDR2 is YYDKDF. This clone came up once. Its antigen is unknown. No per-base quality is available; no much larger clone lies one base away. TCR CDR3 regions were amplified from genomic DNA by multiplex PCR using the deep immunoSEQ assay. Extracted genomic DNA from each cell subset was spread evenly across all wells of several immunoSEQ 96-well plates, with each plate serving as a replicate. For sorted subsets, around 200 ng genomic DNA, equal to tens of thousands of T cell genomes, was loaded into each replicate PCR. The purified libraries were quantified using a Qubit 3.0 fluorometer, sized with a Bioanalyzer 2100, and then quantified again using the KAPA Library Quantification kit. Every immunoSEQ 96-well plate was sequenced on a dedicated single-read 150-cycle Illumina NextSeq 550 flow cell. The published analysis was carried out like this. Because the immunoSEQ output held only junctional sequences and lacked quality scores, the filtering could not match the filtering applied to full-length reads. To assign V/J genes and CDR3, sequences were annotated against IMGT germline references using PyIR, a Python wrapper for IgBLAST v1.9. Reads with weak V/J assignments (E-value above 1e-6), missing CDR3, stop codons, out-of-frame junctions, or ambiguous translated residues were removed. V3J clonotypes were defined as sequences sharing the same inferred V gene, J gene, and CDR3 amino acid sequence. Percentage overlap between repertoires was calculated by dividing the number of shared unique clonotypes by the size of the smaller repertoire. Richness of each repertoire was evaluated using RTK rarefaction, the Chao1 estimator, and Recon v2.1 estimates of unobserved clonotypes. OLGA was used to compute generation probabilities for all TCRbeta clonotypes that the gDNA method yielded from a few donors. TCRdb mirrors the immuneACCESS table, restricted to in-frame sequences. Some clones are absent from its copies; in checked studies, under half trace to an unresolved V gene, and the reason for the others is unknown. The DNA was the basis for D and trimming; V, J and clone size are from that table. The sample table lists roughly 810,000 clones, roughly 96% of them with a count of one. Around 0.25% of the sample goes to the ten largest clones.

CD8 naive samples were CD45RO-negative cells positively selected for CCR7, giving a CD45RA+CCR7+ population that excluded TemRA cells. Healthy HIV-negative adults with no recently reported acute infections or vaccinations were included as donors. All donors were Caucasian adults living in Nashville, Tennessee, USA. Blood was collected by leukapheresis, and PBMCs were isolated by Ficoll-Histopaque density gradient centrifugation and then cryopreserved in liquid nitrogen vapor phase. Analytical flow cytometry was used to check the purity and quantity of every magnetically sorted T cell population. Genomic DNA was isolated from every sorted fraction and measured by UV absorbance on a Nanodrop 2000c.

The origin of this receptor is a man younger than 40 in good health. The sample comprised naive CD8+ T cells sorted from blood. Read against the paper, the sample's cell subset or site label means: CD45RA+CCR7+. The chain was built from TRBV15 and TRBJ2-1; D gene: possibly TRBD2, on 5 matching bases. The DNA sequence is as follows: TGTGCCACCAGCAGAGGACCCGAAGCGGCGGGTAGCAAGAACAATGAGCAGTTCTTC. Its product reads: CATSRGPEAAGSKNNEQFF.